This TCR beta chain appears in the sequencing data of a study of cytomegalovirus exposure and HLA in healthy donors. Separate from the roughly 720-subject first cohort, the roughly 120-subject validation cohort was the one that the donors belonged to. The CDR3 has 11 residues. Germline CDR1 is MNHNS and CDR2 is SASEGT. Trimming shortened V by 2 bases and J by 5 bases, and 3 bases separated the two germline ends. TCRdb keeps only in-frame clones here, not all; method: immunoSEQ multiplex PCR. The sample consists of around 400,000 clones, about nine tenths of them appearing once. Study findings and constraints: The authors enumerated over 150 TCR beta chains as linked to cytomegalovirus. Many donors shared some public TCRs, even though most TCR sequences were rare.

About this clone itself: The antigen is unknown. The same CDR3 arises from other DNA sequences in this sample as well.

The TCR was taken from a woman in her late teens or twenties in good health and CMV-seronegative. The rearrangement links TRBV6-1 to TRBJ2-5; no reliable D call. Sequenced input: PBMCs. The CDR3 loop reads CASSELETQYF. The CDR3 region has the DNA TGTGCCAGCAGTGAACTGGAGACCCAGTACTTC.